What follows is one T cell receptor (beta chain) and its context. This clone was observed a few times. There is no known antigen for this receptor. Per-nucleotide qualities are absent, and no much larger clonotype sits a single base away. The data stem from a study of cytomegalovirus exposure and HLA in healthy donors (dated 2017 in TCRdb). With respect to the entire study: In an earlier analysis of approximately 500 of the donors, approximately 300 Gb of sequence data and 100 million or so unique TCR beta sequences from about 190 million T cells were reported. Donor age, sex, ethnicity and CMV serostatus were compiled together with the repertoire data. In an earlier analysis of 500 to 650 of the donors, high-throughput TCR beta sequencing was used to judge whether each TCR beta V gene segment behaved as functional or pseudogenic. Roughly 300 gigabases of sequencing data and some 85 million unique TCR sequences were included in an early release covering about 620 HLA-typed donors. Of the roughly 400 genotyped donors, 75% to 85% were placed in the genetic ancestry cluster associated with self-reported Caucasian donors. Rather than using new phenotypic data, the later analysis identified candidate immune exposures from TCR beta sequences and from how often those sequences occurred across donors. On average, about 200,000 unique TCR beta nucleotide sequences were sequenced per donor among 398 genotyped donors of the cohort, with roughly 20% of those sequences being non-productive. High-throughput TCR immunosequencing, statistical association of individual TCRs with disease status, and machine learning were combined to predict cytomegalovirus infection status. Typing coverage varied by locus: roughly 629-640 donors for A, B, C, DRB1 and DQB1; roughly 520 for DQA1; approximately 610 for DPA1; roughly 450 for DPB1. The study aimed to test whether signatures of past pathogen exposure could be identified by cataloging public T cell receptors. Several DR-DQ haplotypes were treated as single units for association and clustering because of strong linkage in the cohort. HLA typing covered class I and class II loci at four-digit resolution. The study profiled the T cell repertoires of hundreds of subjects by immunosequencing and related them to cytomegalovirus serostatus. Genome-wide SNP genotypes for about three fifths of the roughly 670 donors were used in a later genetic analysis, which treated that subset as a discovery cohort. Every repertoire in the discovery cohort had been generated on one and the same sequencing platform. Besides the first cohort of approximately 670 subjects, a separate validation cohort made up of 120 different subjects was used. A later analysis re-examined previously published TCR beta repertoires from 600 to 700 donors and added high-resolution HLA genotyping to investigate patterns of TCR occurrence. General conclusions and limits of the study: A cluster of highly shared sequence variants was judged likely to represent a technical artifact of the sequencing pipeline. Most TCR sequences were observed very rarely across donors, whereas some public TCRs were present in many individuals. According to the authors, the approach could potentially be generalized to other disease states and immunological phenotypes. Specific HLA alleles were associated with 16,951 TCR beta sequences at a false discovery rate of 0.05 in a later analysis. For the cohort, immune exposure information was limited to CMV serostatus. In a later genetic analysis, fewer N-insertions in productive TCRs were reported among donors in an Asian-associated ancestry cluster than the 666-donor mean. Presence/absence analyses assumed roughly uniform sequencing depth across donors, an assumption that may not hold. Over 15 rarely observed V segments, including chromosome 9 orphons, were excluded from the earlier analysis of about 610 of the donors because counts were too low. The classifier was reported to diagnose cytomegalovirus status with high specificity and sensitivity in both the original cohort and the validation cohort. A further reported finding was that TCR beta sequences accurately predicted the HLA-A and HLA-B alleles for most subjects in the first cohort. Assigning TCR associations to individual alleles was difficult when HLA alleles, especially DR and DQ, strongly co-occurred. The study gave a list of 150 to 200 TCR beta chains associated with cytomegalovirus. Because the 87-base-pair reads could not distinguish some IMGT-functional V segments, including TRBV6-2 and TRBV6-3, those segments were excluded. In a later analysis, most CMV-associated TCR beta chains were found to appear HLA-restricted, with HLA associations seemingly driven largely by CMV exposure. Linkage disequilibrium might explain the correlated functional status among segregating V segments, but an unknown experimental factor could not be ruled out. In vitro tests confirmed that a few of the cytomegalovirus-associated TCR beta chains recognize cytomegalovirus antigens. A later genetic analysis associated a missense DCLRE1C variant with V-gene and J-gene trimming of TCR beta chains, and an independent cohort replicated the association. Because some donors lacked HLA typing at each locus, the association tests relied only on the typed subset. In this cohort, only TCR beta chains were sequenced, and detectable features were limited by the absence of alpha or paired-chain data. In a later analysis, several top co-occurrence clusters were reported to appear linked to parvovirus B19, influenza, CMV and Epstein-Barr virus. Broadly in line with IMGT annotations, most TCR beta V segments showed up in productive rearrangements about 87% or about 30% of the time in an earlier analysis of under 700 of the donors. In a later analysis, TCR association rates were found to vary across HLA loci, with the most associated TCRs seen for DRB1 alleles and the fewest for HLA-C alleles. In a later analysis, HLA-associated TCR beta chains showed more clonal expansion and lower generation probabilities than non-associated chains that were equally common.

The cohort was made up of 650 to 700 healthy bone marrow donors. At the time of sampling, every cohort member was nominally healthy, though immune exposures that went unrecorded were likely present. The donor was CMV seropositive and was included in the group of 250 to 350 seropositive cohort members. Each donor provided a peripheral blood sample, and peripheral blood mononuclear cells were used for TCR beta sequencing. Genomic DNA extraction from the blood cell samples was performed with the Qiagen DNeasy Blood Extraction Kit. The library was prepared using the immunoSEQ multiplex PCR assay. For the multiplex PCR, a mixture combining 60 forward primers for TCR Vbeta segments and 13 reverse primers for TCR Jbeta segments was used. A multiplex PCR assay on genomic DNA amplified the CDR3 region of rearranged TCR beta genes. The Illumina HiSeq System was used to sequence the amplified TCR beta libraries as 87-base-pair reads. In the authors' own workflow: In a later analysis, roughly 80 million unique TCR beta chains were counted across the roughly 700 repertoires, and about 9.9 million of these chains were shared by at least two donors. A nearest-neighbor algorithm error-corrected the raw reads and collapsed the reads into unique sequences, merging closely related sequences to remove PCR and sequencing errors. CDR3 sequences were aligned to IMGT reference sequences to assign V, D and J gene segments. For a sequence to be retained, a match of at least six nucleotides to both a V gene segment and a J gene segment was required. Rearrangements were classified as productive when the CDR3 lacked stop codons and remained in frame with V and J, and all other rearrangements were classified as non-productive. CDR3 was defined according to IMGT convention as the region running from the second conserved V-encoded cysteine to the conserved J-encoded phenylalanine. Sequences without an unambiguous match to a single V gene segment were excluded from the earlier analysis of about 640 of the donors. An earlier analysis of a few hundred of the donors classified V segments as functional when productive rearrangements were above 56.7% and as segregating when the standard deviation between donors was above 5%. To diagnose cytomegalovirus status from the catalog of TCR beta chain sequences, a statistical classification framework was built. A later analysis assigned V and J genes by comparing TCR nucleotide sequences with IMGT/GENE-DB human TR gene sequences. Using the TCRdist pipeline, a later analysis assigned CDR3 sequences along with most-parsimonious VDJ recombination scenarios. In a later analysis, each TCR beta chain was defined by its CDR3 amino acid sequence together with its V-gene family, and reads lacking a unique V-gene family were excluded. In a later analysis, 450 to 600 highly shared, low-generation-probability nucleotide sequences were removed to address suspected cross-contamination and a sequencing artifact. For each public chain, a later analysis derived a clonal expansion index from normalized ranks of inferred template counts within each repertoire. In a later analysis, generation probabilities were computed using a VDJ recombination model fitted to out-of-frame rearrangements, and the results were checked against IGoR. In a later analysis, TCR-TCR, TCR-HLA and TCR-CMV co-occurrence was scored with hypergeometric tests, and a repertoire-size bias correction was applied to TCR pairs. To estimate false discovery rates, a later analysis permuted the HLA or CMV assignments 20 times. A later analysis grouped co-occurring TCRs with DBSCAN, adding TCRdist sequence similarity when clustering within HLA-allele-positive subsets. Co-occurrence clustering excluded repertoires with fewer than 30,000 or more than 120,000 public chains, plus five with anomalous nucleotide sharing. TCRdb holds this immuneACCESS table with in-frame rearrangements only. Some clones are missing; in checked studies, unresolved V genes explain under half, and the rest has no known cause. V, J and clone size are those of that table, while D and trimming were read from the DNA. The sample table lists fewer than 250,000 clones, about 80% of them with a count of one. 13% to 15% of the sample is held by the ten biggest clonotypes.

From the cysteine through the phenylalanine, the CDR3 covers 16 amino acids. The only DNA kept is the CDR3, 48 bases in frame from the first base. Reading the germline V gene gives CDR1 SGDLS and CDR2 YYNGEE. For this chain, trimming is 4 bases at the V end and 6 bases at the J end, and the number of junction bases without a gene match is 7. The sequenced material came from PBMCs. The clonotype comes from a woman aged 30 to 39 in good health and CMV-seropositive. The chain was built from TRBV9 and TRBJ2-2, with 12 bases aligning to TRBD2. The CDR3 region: CASSPWTSGTSGELFF. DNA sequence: TGTGCCAGCAGCCCATGGACTAGCGGGACGTCCGGGGAGCTGTTTTTT.